This T cell receptor beta chain emerged from a study of shared clonotypes between healthy human individuals. For the study at large: Donors consisted of two women and a few men between 18 and 49. Whole-study results and caveats: Naive subsets, compared against memory subsets, generally had larger estimated richness values. Represented genetic and exposure-history diversity was restricted by having few donors.

Method: immunoSEQ multiplex PCR; TCRdb's copy keeps in-frame clones and lacks some. The sample yields around 720,000 clones, more than 70% seen once. Points on this clone: Its cognate antigen is unknown.

This CDR3 comprises 15 residues. The germline V and J ends were trimmed by 3 bases and 5 bases, with 14 bases remaining between them. Germline loops: CDR1 MDHEN, CDR2 SYDVKM. This clonotype originated in a woman in her thirties in good health. The sequenced sample consisted of memory CD4+ T cells sorted from blood. Noted subset: CD45RA-negative fraction. V is TRBV28 and J is TRBJ1-5; possible D gene TRBD1, 6 bases. This CDR3 reads CASSLGGARDQPQHF. The CDR3 DNA is TGTGCCAGCAGTTTGGGGGGGGCGCGGGATCAGCCCCAGCATTTT.